This T cell receptor (beta chain) comes out of a study of blood T cell repertoires in COVID-19. Study context: COVID-19 samples, acute and convalescent, were from the United States, Italy and Spain. Sample material is recorded as cDNA or gDNA derived from T cells, B-cell-depleted T cells, or PBMCs.

V lost 9 bases, J lost 10 bases, and 11 bases stayed unmatched. The V gene's germline CDR1 is KGHDR and CDR2 SFDVKD. This CDR3 spans 14 amino acids. Methods used by the authors: Nucleated cell number was recorded as an estimate derived from reference gene primer amplification. Repertoires were generated with immunoSEQ multiplex PCR, while TCRdb's copy carries only in-frame clones and drops some. V and J calls and clone size are copied from that table; D and trimming were computed from the DNA. Here the sample spans over 250,000 clones, around nine tenths being singletons. This clonotype was sampled from a woman in her thirties or forties who had recovered from COVID-19. Sequenced: peripheral blood. This chain connects TRBV24-1 to TRBJ1-1; 12 nucleotides align to TRBD1. The CDR3 region is CATGAGTGGRVAFF. CDR3 bases: TGTGCCACCGGAGCCGGGACAGGGGGCCGGGTAGCTTTCTTT.